This T cell receptor beta chain was sequenced in a study of blood T cell repertoires in COVID-19. Background on the study: The origin of the acute and convalescent COVID-19 samples was the United States, Italy and Spain. T cells, B-cell-depleted T cells, or PBMCs provided the cDNA or gDNA that served as material.

Profiling relied on immunoSEQ multiplex PCR, and the TCRdb table lists in-frame clones only, not all of them. This repertoire shows under 300,000 clones, around 85% found once; its top ten account for less than 8%. This CDR3 contains 13 residues. CDR1 and CDR2 (germline): LNHDA, SQIVND (reference sequence). The V gene lost 7 bases and the J gene lost 5 bases, with 14 bases spanning the gap. This receptor was taken from a man aged 55 to 70 with acute or convalescent COVID-19. V usage is TRBV19 and J usage is TRBJ1-2; D gene unclear. The sequencing input was peripheral blood. The CDR3 DNA sequence: TGTGCCAGTACGGACGGCCGCGGGTATGGCTACACCTTC. Protein: CASTDGRGYGYTF.